The 5 T cell receptor beta chains below all came from one sample that was sequenced in a study of blood T cell repertoires in COVID-19. Assay used: immunoSEQ multiplex PCR; TCRdb lists only in-frame clones, some missing. The sample yields about 220,000 clones, roughly 84% seen once. Material: peripheral blood. These receptors all come from a woman aged 80 or over with acute or convalescent COVID-19.

This clone was found once. This chain connects TRBV7-9 to TRBJ2-7; D possibly corresponds to TRBD1 (6 bases). Germline V gene sequence: CDR1 SEHNR, CDR2 FQNEAQ (reference sequence). The CDR3 runs to 15 residues. V lost 0 bases and J lost 5, with 14 bases in between. The CDR3 DNA reads as TGTGCCAGCAGCTTAGCATCTGGGCAGGGGCACGAGCAGTACTTC. Translating gives CASSLASGQGHEQYF.

The V gene is TRBV30, the J gene TRBJ1-6, with TRBD1 identical over 8 bases. Per the germline V gene, CDR1 is GTSNPN and CDR2 is SVGIG (reference sequence). With 4 bases clipped from V and 5 bases from J, the junction kept 1 base outside the gene matches. This CDR3 has 13 residues. CDR3 in amino acids: CAWKDRDNSPLHF. The CDR3 DNA sequence: TGTGCCTGGAAGGACAGGGATAATTCACCCCTCCACTTT.

In DNA, the CDR3 is TGTGCCAGCAGTCCGGGACAGGGGGCGAACACTGAAGCTTTCTTT. Protein sequence: CASSPGQGANTEAFF. The rearrangement links TRBV6-5 to TRBJ1-1, with TRBD1 identical over 12 bases. Losses at the gene ends were 5 bases for V and 1 base for J; bases not matched to a gene: 2. This CDR3 has 15 amino acids. Germline V gives CDR1 MNHEY, CDR2 SVGAGI.

The J gene is TRBJ2-3, the V gene TRBV19, with TRBD2 as a possible D gene (6 bases). The CDR3 contains 15 residues. Trimming cost V 6 bases and J 2 bases, with 15 bases left between them. The V gene's germline CDR1 is LNHDA and CDR2 SQIVND (reference sequence). The CDR3 nucleotides are TGTGCCAGTAGGGACCCGGGGACTCCCACAGATACGCAGTATTTT. Protein sequence: CASRDPGTPTDTQYF.

V gene TRBV7-2 combines with J gene TRBJ2-5; TRBD2 matches at 12 bases. Germline V gives CDR1 SGHTA, CDR2 FQGNSA. The CDR3 loop spans 15 amino acids. With 6 bases clipped from V and 4 bases from J, the junction kept 6 bases outside the gene matches. The CDR3 region is CASRTSSGGAETQYF. For the CDR3, the DNA is TGTGCCAGCAGAACTTCTAGCGGGGGGGCAGAGACCCAGTACTTC. Based on the CDR3 plus reference TRBV7-2 and TRBJ2-5, the full variable domain is GAGVSQSPSNKVTEKGKDVELRCDPISGHTALYWYRQSLGQGLEFLIYFQGNSAPDKSGLPSDRFSAERTGGSVSTLTIQRTQQEDSAVYLCASRTSSGGAETQYFGPGTRLLVL.